This entry lists 10 T cell receptor beta chains sequenced from one sample in a study of shared clonotypes between healthy human individuals. Here immunoSEQ multiplex PCR was the method, and the copy in TCRdb shows in-frame clones only, minus some. The table shows 2 million to 2.5 million clones, with approximately 96% occurring only once. What was sequenced was naive CD4+ T cells sorted from blood. This sample's subset: CD45RA+ positively selected. Receptor source: a man in his late teens or twenties in good health.

The chain carries TRBV5-1 and TRBJ2-2; no clear D. Looked up from germline, CDR1 is SGHRS and CDR2 is YFSETQ. The CDR3 contains 17 residues. Trimming removed 4 bases at V and 2 bases at J, with 18 bases between. The CDR3 coding sequence is TGCGCCAGCAGCCTCGAAGGGCCGTTGACTAACACCGGGGAGCTGTTTTTT. Protein product: CASSLEGPLTNTGELFF. Full variable domain (rest looked up from reference TRBV5-1 and TRBJ2-2): KAGVTQTPRYLIKTRGQQVTLSCSPISGHRSVSWYQQTPGQGLQFLFEYFSETQRNKGNFPGRFSGRQFSNSRSEMNVSTLELGDSALYLCASSLEGPLTNTGELFFGEGSRLTVL.

The DNA for the CDR3 is TGCGCCAGCAGCTTGGAGGCCTTCCAGAGCTCCTACAATGAGCAGTTCTTC. Amino acids: CASSLEAFQSSYNEQFF. The rearrangement joins TRBV5-1 to TRBJ2-1, with no clear D. CDR3 size: 17 residues. Trimming cost V 0 bases and J 0 bases, with 13 bases left between them. Per germline, CDR1 SGHRS and CDR2 YFSETQ.

The V and J genes are TRBV6-5 and TRBJ2-7, with D perhaps matching TRBD1 (7 bases). Germline V gene lookup returns CDR1 MNHEY and CDR2 SVGAGI. The CDR3 totals 14 residues. V shed 4 bases and J shed 3 bases, with 13 bases lying between them. In nucleotides, the CDR3 is TGTGCCAGCAGTTCCCCCCAGGGGGGCTACGAGCAGTACTTC. Protein sequence: CASSSPQGGYEQYF.

V gene TRBV6-6 combines with J gene TRBJ1-5, with 9 bases that match TRBD1. V was clipped by 8 bases and J by 0 bases; unmatched bases: 8. Germline values: CDR1 MNHNY, CDR2 SVGAGI (reference sequence). The CDR3 sequence is 16 residues long. The CDR3 DNA reads as TGTGCCAGCCGATCGTGGACAGGGGTTAGCAATCAGCCCCAGCATTTT. This encodes CASRSWTGVSNQPQHF.

The CDR3 coding sequence is TGTGCCAGCAGTGGTCAGACAGTTCACCGGAACACTGAAGCTTTCTTT. This codes for CASSGQTVHRNTEAFF. The V gene is TRBV6-4, the J gene TRBJ1-1; tentatively, D is TRBD1 (5 bases). Per germline, CDR1 MRHNA and CDR2 SNTAGT. CDR3 length: 16 amino acids. The V and J ends lost 4 bases and 1 base respectively, with 16 bases between them.

This sequence joins TRBV28 and TRBJ1-2; D not resolved. The CDR3 consists of 14 residues. Trimming took 3 bases from V and 5 from J, leaving 13 bases between them. Germline CDR1 MDHEN, CDR2 SYDVKM. The CDR3 region is CASSFSIGGYGYTF. CDR3 sequence (DNA): TGTGCCAGCAGTTTCTCCATCGGAGGGTATGGCTACACCTTC.

The V and J genes are TRBV19 and TRBJ1-2; TRBD1 matches 8 bases. This CDR3 has 15 residues. J lost 4 bases, V lost 5 bases, and 9 bases had no gene match. The germline CDR1 and CDR2 sequences are LNHDA and SQIVND (reference sequence). The CDR3 protein is CASSVTGQEVYGYTF. CDR3 in DNA: TGTGCCAGTAGTGTCACGGGACAGGAGGTCTATGGCTACACCTTC.

This clone was detected once. V usage is TRBV5-4 and J usage is TRBJ2-6; 8 positions match TRBD1. Germline assignment: CDR1 SGHNT and CDR2 YYREEE (reference sequence). Germline trimming cut 0 bases from V and 1 base from J; bases unmatched to any gene: 6. The CDR3 length is 18 residues. This chain's CDR3 is CASSLVAGGASGANVLTF. CDR3 nucleotides: TGTGCCAGCAGCTTGGTGGCAGGGGGCGCATCTGGGGCCAACGTCCTGACTTTC.

The chain recombines TRBV9 with TRBJ1-1; D is perhaps TRBD1 (6 bases). CDR1 is SGDLS, CDR2 YYNGEE, per germline. This CDR3 has 17 amino acids. The ends were cut back, 3 bases at V and 4 bases at J, with 22 bases in the middle. CDR3 in DNA: TGTGCCAGCAGCGGTGGCCGTTGGGGGGCTCGGAGCACTGAAGCTTTCTTT. This encodes CASSGGRWGARSTEAFF.

The chain carries TRBV19 and TRBJ2-7; no reliable D call. Deletions cut 3 bases from V and 6 bases from J, with 12 bases between. The CDR3 loop spans 13 amino acids. Germline CDR1 LNHDA, CDR2 SQIVND (reference sequence). The CDR3 DNA reads TGTGCCAGTAGTATGACCCGCGGCGGCGAGCAGTACTTC. Translation: CASSMTRGGEQYF.